Presented here are 10 T cell receptor beta chains from one specimen sequenced in a study of CD8 T cells in ankylosing spondylitis. MiXCR was run by TCRdb on the 5' RACE reads, yielding one entry per CDR3 protein. The sample has around 130,000 distinct CDR3 sequences; 7% are singletons. Input material: blood, either unsorted or a sorted T cell fraction (not recorded which). The receptors come from a male donor with ankylosing spondylitis or in good health (not recorded which).

There are many counts of this clonotype. This sequence joins TRBV5-1 and TRBJ2-2; TRBD2 agrees at 10 bases. CDR3 size: 15 residues. Germline V gene lookup returns CDR1 SGHRS and CDR2 YFSETQ. V lost 1 base to trimming and J lost 4 bases; unmatched junction nucleotides: 1. The CDR3 loop reads CASSLTSGVTGELFF. Here the CDR3 DNA reads TGCGCCAGCAGCTTGACTAGCGGGGTCACCGGGGAGCTGTTTTTT.

The sample holds many counts of this clonotype. The chain recombines TRBV28 with TRBJ2-7, with a weak D call TRBD1 (6 bases). The germline V and J ends were trimmed by 5 bases and 0 bases, with 11 bases remaining between them. The germline V gene encodes CDR1 MDHEN and CDR2 SYDVKM. The CDR3 sequence is 14 residues long. The CDR3 DNA follows: TGTGCCAGCAGTGGGGGACACTCCTCCTACGAGCAGTACTTC. Translated, it gives CASSGGHSSYEQYF.

This clonotype came up many times. The gene calls are TRBV18 and TRBJ1-5, with D unresolved. The germline CDR1 and CDR2 sequences are KGHSH and LQKENI. CDR3 length: 14 amino acids. The V end lost 2 bases, the J end lost 8 bases, and 13 bases lay between the germline ends. The CDR3 nucleotides are TGTGCCAGCTCACCAGGGCAGGCTGAGGAGCCCCAGCATTTT. It is translated as CASSPGQAEEPQHF.

This clonotype was seen at least ten times. The chain combines TRBV18 with TRBJ2-7; perhaps TRBD1 as D (5 bases). Germline V gene data show CDR1 as KGHSH and CDR2 as LQKENI. V was cut by 0 bases and J by 1 base, with 16 bases left in between. The CDR3 has 17 amino acids. Written as DNA, the CDR3 is TGTGCCAGCTCACCACCTATGCAGGGAACTGTTTCCTACGAGCAGTACTTC. Its translation is CASSPPMQGTVSYEQYF.

The chain combines TRBV29-1 with TRBJ2-5, with 7 bases lining up with TRBD1. The CDR3 spans 13 residues. Germline V lookup: CDR1 SQVTM, CDR2 ANQGSEA. Trimming at V came to 7 bases and at J to 4 bases, leaving 9 bases not matched to a gene. As DNA, the CDR3 is TGCAGCGCACAGGGGCTGGGTAGAGAGACCCAGTACTTC. Translating it yields CSAQGLGRETQYF.

This clonotype was picked up many times. This sequence joins TRBV5-1 and TRBJ2-5, with a weak D call TRBD2 (6 bases). The CDR3 extends over 12 amino acids. Per germline, CDR1 SGHRS and CDR2 YFSETQ. V shed 6 bases and J shed 1 base, with 7 bases lying between them. The chain's CDR3 is CASKEGQETQYF. The DNA of the CDR3 is TGCGCCAGCAAGGAGGGCCAAGAGACCCAGTACTTC.

This clonotype has at least ten counts. At one boundary the junction diverges from the germline segment, which might be a read error. This rearrangement joins TRBV5-1 to TRBJ1-1; D unclear. The germline gives CDR1 SGHRS, CDR2 YFSETQ. The CDR3 sequence is 13 residues long. The CDR3 DNA sequence: TGTGCCAGCAGCTTCGAGGGGAACACTGAAGCTTTCTTT. Its protein product is CASSFEGNTEAFF.

About this clonotype: It may be a read error: a sequence one base away is much more abundant. The CDR3, as DNA: TGCGGTGCCGGGGGGGCAGCAGCTGAAGCTTTCTTT. Amino acid sequence: CGAGGAAAEAFF. This rearrangement joins TRBV20-1 to TRBJ1-1; D is perhaps TRBD1 (6 bases). The CDR3 totals 12 residues. The germline gives CDR1 DFQATT, CDR2 SNEGSKA (reference sequence).

This clonotype showed up many times. The chain uses TRBV9 and TRBJ2-7; D unclear. The V gene's germline CDR1 is SGDLS and CDR2 YYNGEE. V was trimmed by 0 bases and J by 7 bases, leaving 8 bases between them. The length of the CDR3 is 12 residues. CDR3 sequence reads: CASSVANGEQYF. The CDR3 nucleotides read TGTGCCAGCAGCGTAGCTAACGGGGAGCAGTACTTC. Using reference TRBV9 and TRBJ2-7 for the parts outside the CDR3, the full variable domain is DSGVTQTPKHLITATGQRVTLRCSPRSGDLSVYWYQQSLDQGLQFLIQYYNGEERAKGNILERFSAQQFPDLHSELNLSSLELGDSALYFCASSVANGEQYFGPGTRLTVT.

This clonotype occurred many times. V gene TRBV7-2 combines with J gene TRBJ1-5; no definite D call. V shed 3 bases and J shed 6 bases, with 9 bases lying between them. The V gene's germline CDR1 is SGHTA and CDR2 FQGNSA. The CDR3 extends over 13 amino acids. CDR3 nucleotide sequence: TGTGCCAGCAGCTTGGGGTTTGCTCAGCCCCAGCATTTT. Its protein product is CASSLGFAQPQHF.